Given below is one T cell receptor beta chain in context. Its recognized antigen is unknown. Base qualities are not recorded, but no much larger clone differs from it by a single base. The sample comes from a study of OX40 agonist ivuxolimab in advanced cancers. About the full investigation: Ivuxolimab was a fully human IgG2 agonistic monoclonal antibody targeting the costimulatory receptor OX40 (CD134). Three dose-escalation patients achieved partial responses, one with hepatocellular carcinoma and two with cutaneous melanoma. Prior anti-PD-1, anti-PD-L1 or anti-CTLA-4 therapy was permitted, and approximately 40% of dose-escalation patients had received checkpoint inhibitors. A male proportion of nearly 85% and a mean age of 60 years, ranging from 23 to 79, were recorded for the dose-escalation cohort. Of the roughly 52 dose-escalation patients, hepatocellular carcinoma was present in approximately 20, melanoma in roughly 15, renal cell carcinoma in 9 and head and neck cancer in 9. Peripheral TCRbeta sequencing was intended to test whether TCR sequence diversity was altered and clonal T-cell expansion was caused by ivuxolimab. The monotherapy dose-escalation portion (N of about 50 patients) of the phase I ivuxolimab trial is reported in the paper. Intravenous ivuxolimab was administered to patients every 2 weeks at six dose levels: 0.01, 0.1, 0.3, 1.5, 3 and 10 mg/kg.

From a lookup of the germline V gene (reference sequence), CDR1 and CDR2 are LNHNV and YYDKDF. The junction shows trimming of 9 bases on V and 0 bases on J, plus 15 bases between the germline ends. The CDR3 runs 15 residues from the cysteine to the phenylalanine. Only the CDR3 DNA is retained, 45 bases long and in frame from the first base. For sequencing of the TCRbeta CDR3 region, genomic DNA was extracted from the sorted cells. TCRbeta CDR3 regions were sequenced using the immunoSEQ Assay. This immuneACCESS table, as held by TCRdb, lists in-frame sequences with V and J called but not all clones. Of the missing ones, under half trace to an unresolved V gene in checked studies; the others have no known cause. In all, the sample holds tens of thousands of clones, and around 85% of those were seen once. The ten largest account for 20% to 25% of the sample. Study-wide conclusions, independent of this receptor: Which antigens the clonally expanded peripheral T cells were specific for was not determined. Partial responders in the 0.1-3.0 mg/kg groups had among the lowest normalized peripheral clonal expansion, especially among CD8+ T cells. On average, CD8+ T cells showed more expanded clones than CD4+ T cells after ivuxolimab. At doses of 0.1 to 3.0 mg/kg, clonal expansion of both CD4+ and CD8+ T cells in blood was seen between baseline and week 6. Low levels of normalized T-cell clonal expansion were also seen in some nonresponding patients.

Patients with autoimmune disease history or receiving systemic immunosuppression were excluded from the trial. Peripheral blood for TCR sequencing was collected from all dose cohorts at baseline, on cycle 4 day 1, and on cycle 7 day 1. The samples were drawn from a first-in-human, open-label, multicenter phase I dose-escalation trial of ivuxolimab. Adults with locally advanced or metastatic head and neck squamous cell, hepatocellular, melanoma or renal cell carcinoma were enrolled in the trial. Before TCR sequencing, CD4+ T cells and CD8+ T cells were sorted from peripheral blood as separate populations.

In this chain, TRBV15 is recombined with TRBJ2-4; a tentative D call is TRBD2 (5 bases match). This material consisted of CD4+ or CD8+ T cells sorted from blood, taken in a trial of the OX40 agonist ivuxolimab. This TCR derives from an adult with an advanced solid tumor such as melanoma, head and neck, liver or kidney cancer. The CDR3 reads as follows: CATSGRAEAKNIQYF. The DNA is as follows: TGTGCCACTAGTGGGCGGGCCGAAGCCAAAAACATTCAGTACTTC.